This T cell receptor (beta chain) came from a study of T cell responses to AZD1222 COVID-19 vaccine. The ends were cut back, 2 bases at V and 1 base at J, with 5 bases in the middle. Germline CDR1 and CDR2: MGHRA and YSYEKL. The CDR3 has 13 residues. Details on this clone: Its target is unknown.

Findings of the study overall: The study reported that nearly half of spike-specific TCRs target unmutated variant regions. Spike-specific TCR repertoires showed rising breadth and depth after two AZD1222 doses.

The data were produced by immunoSEQ multiplex PCR, yet TCRdb's version contains in-frame clones alone and is incomplete. The sample lists about 140,000 clones, approximately 90% occurring once. The source is an adult who received the AZD1222 COVID-19 vaccine. This chain connects TRBV4-1 to TRBJ1-1, with no clear D. Sequencing was performed on peripheral blood, taken 28 days after the second AZD1222 dose. The CDR3 is CASSQRTNTEAFF. The CDR3 DNA reads TGCGCCAGCAGCCAACGGACGAACACTGAAGCTTTCTTT.